These 24 T cell receptor beta chains share one sample of origin, sequenced in a study of T cell responses to AZD1222 COVID-19 vaccine. Sequencing used immunoSEQ multiplex PCR; TCRdb keeps in-frame clones, though not all of them. This sample has about 120,000 clones, with 87% found just once. The sequencing here drew on peripheral blood, taken 28 days after the second AZD1222 dose. These receptor sequences come from an adult who received the AZD1222 COVID-19 vaccine.

This chain connects TRBV11-1 to TRBJ1-2; D is uncertain. Germline V gene sequence: CDR1 SGHAT, CDR2 FQDESV (reference sequence). Trimming removed 5 bases from V and 3 bases from J, with 10 bases in between. The CDR3 runs to 13 residues. The CDR3 DNA is TGTGCCAGCAGCCCAACCGAGGACTATGGCTACACCTTC. It codes for CASSPTEDYGYTF.

This clone was observed a single time. The chain carries TRBV27 and TRBJ1-4; D is perhaps TRBD1 (6 bases). The V end lost 5 bases, the J end lost 7 bases, and 14 bases lay between the germline ends. Germline V gene lookup returns CDR1 MNHEY and CDR2 SMNVEV (reference sequence). The CDR3 has 14 residues. CDR3 loop: CASSRRGSGEKLFF. The CDR3, as DNA: TGTGCCAGCAGTCGAAGGGGGTCTGGTGAAAAACTGTTTTTT.

V is TRBV28 and J is TRBJ2-2; D is unresolved. Germline CDR1 MDHEN, CDR2 SYDVKM. V was clipped by 7 bases and J by 4 bases, with 13 bases between them. This CDR3 comprises 14 residues. CDR3 sequence (DNA): TGTGCCAGCACCCCCGGGTCTCGCACCGGGGAGCTGTTTTTT. Translating gives CASTPGSRTGELFF.

The CDR3 loop is CATSSTGERYGYTF. The CDR3 DNA is TGTGCCACCAGCAGTACGGGGGAGCGCTATGGCTACACCTTC. This chain links TRBV15 with TRBJ1-2; the D gene is possibly TRBD1 (5 bases). The CDR3 sequence is 14 residues long. Between the trimmed V and J ends, which lost 3 bases and 4 bases, there was a span of 12 bases. Germline CDR1 LNHNV, CDR2 YYDKDF (reference sequence). Drawing the rest from reference TRBV15 and TRBJ1-2, the complete variable domain is DAMVIQNPRYQVTQFGKPVTLSCSQTLNHNVMYWYQQKSSQAPKLLFHYYDKDFNNEADTPDNFQSRRPNTSFCFLDIRSPGLGDTAMYLCATSSTGERYGYTFGSGTRLTVV.

V usage is TRBV29-1 and J usage is TRBJ2-3, with D perhaps TRBD1 (6 bases). V was trimmed by 6 bases and J by 5 bases, leaving 15 bases between them. In germline, CDR1 is SQVTM, CDR2 ANQGSEA. The CDR3 sequence is 13 residues long. In DNA, the CDR3 is TGCAGCGTGGACCGGGTAGGGGGAGATACGCAGTATTTT. Amino acids: CSVDRVGGDTQYF.

The rearrangement uses TRBV10-3 and TRBJ1-1, with 8 bases fitting TRBD1. The CDR3 contains 15 residues. The germline V gene encodes CDR1 ENHRY and CDR2 SYGVKD. Unmatched junction bases numbered 5, after V lost 0 bases and J lost 5 bases. CDR3 coding DNA: TGTGCCATCAGTGAGTCGACAGGGGAAGGGACTGAAGCTTTCTTT. It translates to CAISESTGEGTEAFF.

J is TRBJ1-5 and V is TRBV28; D perhaps matches TRBD1 (6 bases). Trimming took 6 bases from V and 9 from J, leaving 12 bases between them. Germline CDR1 MDHEN, CDR2 SYDVKM. The CDR3 is 12 amino acids. The CDR3 DNA sequence: TGTGCCAGCAGACCCCAGGGGCTGCCCCAGCATTTT. This translates into CASRPQGLPQHF. Complete variable domain (other parts from reference TRBV28 and TRBJ1-5): DVKVTQSSRYLVKRTGEKVFLECVQDMDHENMFWYRQDPGLGLRLIYFSYDVKMKEKGDIPEGYSVSREKKERFSLILESASTNQTSMYLCASRPQGLPQHFGDGTRLSIL.

This clone occurred a few times. The chain uses TRBV6-5 and TRBJ1-2, with TRBD1 as a possible D gene (6 bases). The CDR3 is made up of 15 amino acids. The ends were cut back, 4 bases at V and 0 bases at J, with 12 bases in the middle. Germline CDR1 is MNHEY and CDR2 is SVGAGI. CDR3 loop: CASSSLQGSNYGYTF. The CDR3 DNA reads TGTGCCAGCAGTTCCCTACAGGGATCTAACTATGGCTACACCTTC.

The rearrangement links TRBV19 to TRBJ2-4, with D uncertain. Germline CDR1 reads LNHDA; CDR2 reads SQIVND (reference sequence). The CDR3 spans 17 residues. Trimming stripped 0 bases from V and 0 bases from J, with 12 bases between. CDR3 nucleotides: TGTGCCAGTAGTATAGACCGTAAAGGGTCAGCCAAAAACATTCAGTACTTC. This codes for CASSIDRKGSAKNIQYF.

Details on this clone: The junction does not match germline at one end; this may be a read error. J is TRBJ2-7 and V is TRBV10-3; a weak D match, TRBD2 (7 bases). In germline, CDR1 is ENHRY, CDR2 SYGVKD. The CDR3 consists of 14 residues. The CDR3 nucleotides are TGTGCCATCAATGAGCTGGGTAGGGGGGGCGAGCAGTACTTC. This encodes CAINELGRGGEQYF.

The V gene is TRBV28, the J gene TRBJ2-3; possibly TRBD2 for D (6 bases). There are 15 residues in the CDR3. V gave up 6 bases and J gave up 0 bases, with 13 bases separating them. Germline-derived CDR1 and CDR2 are MDHEN and SYDVKM. CDR3 coding DNA: TGTGCCAGCAGCCAGCGCGGGACTAGCACAGATACGCAGTATTTT. Its translation is CASSQRGTSTDTQYF.

The CDR3 protein is CASSYMDGTNQPQHF. Written as DNA, the CDR3 is TGTGCCAGCAGCTATATGGACGGAACCAATCAGCCCCAGCATTTT. The genes are TRBV7-2 and TRBJ1-5; no definite D call. Deletions cut 4 bases from V and 3 bases from J, with 13 bases between. The CDR3 length is 15 residues. Germline values: CDR1 SGHTA, CDR2 FQGNSA.

The chain carries TRBV5-4 and TRBJ1-6; TRBD1 matches at 8 bases. The CDR3 consists of 15 residues. The trim removed 1 base at V and 8 bases at J, leaving 5 bases unmatched. Germline lookup yields CDR1 SGHNT and CDR2 YYREEE (reference sequence). For the CDR3, the DNA is TGTGCCAGCAGCTTGAAACAGGGGGGAGATTCACCCCTCCACTTT. Its protein is CASSLKQGGDSPLHF.

The V call is TRBV5-6, the J call TRBJ1-2, with a tentative D call TRBD1 (5 bases). The CDR3 is 14 amino acids. Germline V CDR1 and CDR2: SGHDT, YYEEEE. Between the trimmed V and J ends, which lost 2 bases and 2 bases, there was a span of 10 bases. The CDR3 DNA sequence: TGTGCCAGCAGCTTCGGGGGTTCGAACTATGGCTACACCTTC. Its protein product is CASSFGGSNYGYTF.

This sequence joins TRBV7-9 and TRBJ1-2; TRBD1 agrees at 9 bases. The germline CDR1 and CDR2 sequences are SEHNR and FQNEAQ (reference sequence). The CDR3 runs to 16 residues. The trim removed 4 bases at V and 4 bases at J, leaving 10 bases unmatched. This CDR3 reads CASSSTGTGKIYGYTF. The CDR3 DNA sequence: TGTGCCAGCAGCTCCACCGGGACAGGGAAAATCTATGGCTACACCTTC.

The chain couples TRBV15 to TRBJ2-5; no clear D. Germline loops: CDR1 LNHNV, CDR2 YYDKDF (reference sequence). V was clipped by 8 bases and J by 2 bases, with 9 bases between them. This CDR3 comprises 12 residues. This CDR3 is CATGWRQETQYF. The CDR3 nucleotides are TGTGCCACCGGTTGGAGACAAGAGACCCAGTACTTC.

CDR3 nucleotide sequence: TGTGCCAGCAGTTACTCGCTAGGACGATCTGTGGAGACCCAGTACTTC. As protein: CASSYSLGRSVETQYF. The V and J genes are TRBV6-5 and TRBJ2-5; no firm D call. V gave up 0 bases and J gave up 5 bases, with 16 bases separating them. Germline V gene data show CDR1 as MNHEY and CDR2 as SVGAGI. The CDR3 sequence is 16 residues long.

The chain has TRBV30 and TRBJ1-1; TRBD1 agrees at 10 bases. Germline CDR1 is GTSNPN and CDR2 is SVGIG (reference sequence). The CDR3 runs to 14 residues. Trimming at V came to 1 base and at J to 1 base, leaving 0 bases not matched to a gene. The CDR3 DNA is TGTGCCTGGAGTGGACAGGGGGCGAACACTGAAGCTTTCTTT. This gives the protein CAWSGQGANTEAFF.

V and J are TRBV28 and TRBJ1-3; TRBD1 agrees at 10 bases. Germline values: CDR1 MDHEN, CDR2 SYDVKM. V lost 8 bases and J lost 10; bases outside the gene matches: 8. CDR3 length: 13 residues. Here the CDR3 DNA reads TGTGCCAGCGGGACAGGGGCTACAGAGACCATATATTTT. Its translation: CASGTGATETIYF.

J is TRBJ1-1 and V is TRBV2; unclear D gene. Germline V gene sequence: CDR1 SNHLY, CDR2 FYNNEI. The germline V and J ends were trimmed by 6 bases and 0 bases, with 8 bases remaining between them. This CDR3 has 13 amino acids. For the CDR3, the DNA is TGTGCCAGCAGGATATACATGAACACTGAAGCTTTCTTT. It specifies CASRIYMNTEAFF.

The rearrangement uses TRBV19 and TRBJ1-1, with a weak D call TRBD1 (5 bases). Germline CDR1 LNHDA, CDR2 SQIVND (reference sequence). This CDR3 spans 13 amino acids. Trimming stripped 2 bases from V and 6 bases from J, with 10 bases between. The CDR3 DNA sequence: TGTGCCAGTAGTATATTCCAGGGCGCTGAAGCTTTCTTT. Amino acids: CASSIFQGAEAFF.

The chain carries TRBV7-2 and TRBJ2-7, with 11 bases that match TRBD1. The CDR3 sequence is 17 residues long. Germline CDR1 reads SGHTA; CDR2 reads FQGNSA. V trimming: 2 bases; J trimming: 6 bases; junction bases outside the gene matches: 12. CDR3 in amino acids: CASSLNGQGAGVGEQYF. CDR3 bases: TGTGCCAGCAGCTTAAATGGACAGGGGGCGGGGGTCGGCGAGCAGTACTTC.

The CDR3 DNA is TGTGCCAGCAGCGACAGGGTCACAAACTATGGCTACACCTTC. Its translation: CASSDRVTNYGYTF. V usage is TRBV28 and J usage is TRBJ1-2; 7 positions agree with TRBD1. The CDR3 spans 14 residues. Germline CDR1 MDHEN, CDR2 SYDVKM. Germline trimming cut 6 bases from V and 2 bases from J; bases unmatched to any gene: 6.

The V gene is TRBV18, the J gene TRBJ1-4, with D tentatively TRBD1 (5 bases). The V end was cut by 5 bases, the J end by 5 bases, with 15 bases between. This CDR3 region has 15 residues. Germline lookup yields CDR1 KGHSH and CDR2 LQKENI. The CDR3 DNA is TGTGCCAGCTCATCATGGGACGAGAAGAATGAAAAACTGTTTTTT. It codes for CASSSWDEKNEKLFF. Using reference TRBV18 and TRBJ1-4 for the parts outside the CDR3, the full variable domain is NAGVMQNPRHLVRRRGQEARLRCSPMKGHSHVYWYRQLPEEGLKFMVYLQKENIIDESGMPKERFSAEFPKEGPSILRIQQVVRGDSAAYFCASSSWDEKNEKLFFGSGTQLSVL.